This TCR beta chain was found in a study of tumor-infiltrating lymphocytes in primary liver carcinoma. Across the whole study: Sample yields, roughly 3.65 to 7.13 million productive TCRbeta reads, were similar across the tissue types.

CDR3 length: 13 residues. Trimming pared 6 bases from V and 3 bases from J, leaving 12 bases between. The germline V gene has CDR1 SEHNR and CDR2 FQNEAQ (reference sequence). The input was approximately 500 ng total RNA; TCR beta cDNA was made from it with a constant-region primer. Slightly modified ARM-PCR served as the procedure for the TCR beta libraries. These libraries came from three rounds of nested multiplex PCR. Each of the first two PCR rounds ran approximately 9 cycles with TRBV1-TRBV30 forward and C-beta reverse primers. TCRdb re-analysed the multiplex PCR reads in MiXCR, keeping a single row per CDR3 protein. The table records 300,000 to 350,000 distinct CDR3 sequences, 65% of them present only once. Blood RNA was derived from unsorted whole blood, and germline DNA was extracted too. With chronic HBV infection, the patients were also treatment-naive.

The sequenced sample was peripheral blood. The receptor was derived from a man aged 35 to 55 with primary liver carcinoma and hepatitis B virus infection. The genes are TRBV7-9 and TRBJ2-7; a weak D match, TRBD1 (5 bases). The CDR3 DNA is TGTGCCAGCAGGGTACAGGACCTCTACGAGCAGTACTTC. Its translation is CASRVQDLYEQYF.